Sequencing of this TCR beta chain was carried out in a study of regulatory T cells in long-lasting Graves disease. Looking at the study overall: Persistence in Graves' disease denoted antithyroid drug use beyond 5 years alongside positive TSH receptor antibodies.

This sample's time point: persistent/refractory GD, antithyroid drugs over 5 years with positive TRAb. PBMC RNA served as the TCR library source. This clonotype was counted ten times or more. Its antigen is undetermined. Sequencing libraries for TCR beta were prepared with iRepertoire HTBI primers and Arm-PCR of CDR3 regions. TCRdb passed the multiplex PCR reads through MiXCR, listing each CDR3 protein once. The table lists around 300,000 distinct CDR3 sequences, roughly a fifth of them singletons. Trimming shortened V by 6 bases and J by 3 bases, and 8 bases separated the two germline ends. CDR3 length: 12 residues. CDR1 is MNHEY, CDR2 SVGAGI, per germline. Broader study findings: Clonotypes that were public and shared totalled fewer than 3,500 in persistent patients versus over 800 in new patients. Persistent disease exhibited a predilection for TRBV28, TRBJ1-2 and TRBJ2-5.

The starting material was peripheral blood mononuclear cells (PBMCs), obtained when the disease was refractory, from a patient treated with antithyroid drugs. This receptor was obtained from a female donor with Graves disease. J is TRBJ1-1 and V is TRBV6-5; D perhaps matches TRBD1 (6 bases). CDR3 sequence: CASRYRDTEAFF. The CDR3 bases are TGTGCCAGCAGATACAGGGACACTGAAGCTTTCTTT.